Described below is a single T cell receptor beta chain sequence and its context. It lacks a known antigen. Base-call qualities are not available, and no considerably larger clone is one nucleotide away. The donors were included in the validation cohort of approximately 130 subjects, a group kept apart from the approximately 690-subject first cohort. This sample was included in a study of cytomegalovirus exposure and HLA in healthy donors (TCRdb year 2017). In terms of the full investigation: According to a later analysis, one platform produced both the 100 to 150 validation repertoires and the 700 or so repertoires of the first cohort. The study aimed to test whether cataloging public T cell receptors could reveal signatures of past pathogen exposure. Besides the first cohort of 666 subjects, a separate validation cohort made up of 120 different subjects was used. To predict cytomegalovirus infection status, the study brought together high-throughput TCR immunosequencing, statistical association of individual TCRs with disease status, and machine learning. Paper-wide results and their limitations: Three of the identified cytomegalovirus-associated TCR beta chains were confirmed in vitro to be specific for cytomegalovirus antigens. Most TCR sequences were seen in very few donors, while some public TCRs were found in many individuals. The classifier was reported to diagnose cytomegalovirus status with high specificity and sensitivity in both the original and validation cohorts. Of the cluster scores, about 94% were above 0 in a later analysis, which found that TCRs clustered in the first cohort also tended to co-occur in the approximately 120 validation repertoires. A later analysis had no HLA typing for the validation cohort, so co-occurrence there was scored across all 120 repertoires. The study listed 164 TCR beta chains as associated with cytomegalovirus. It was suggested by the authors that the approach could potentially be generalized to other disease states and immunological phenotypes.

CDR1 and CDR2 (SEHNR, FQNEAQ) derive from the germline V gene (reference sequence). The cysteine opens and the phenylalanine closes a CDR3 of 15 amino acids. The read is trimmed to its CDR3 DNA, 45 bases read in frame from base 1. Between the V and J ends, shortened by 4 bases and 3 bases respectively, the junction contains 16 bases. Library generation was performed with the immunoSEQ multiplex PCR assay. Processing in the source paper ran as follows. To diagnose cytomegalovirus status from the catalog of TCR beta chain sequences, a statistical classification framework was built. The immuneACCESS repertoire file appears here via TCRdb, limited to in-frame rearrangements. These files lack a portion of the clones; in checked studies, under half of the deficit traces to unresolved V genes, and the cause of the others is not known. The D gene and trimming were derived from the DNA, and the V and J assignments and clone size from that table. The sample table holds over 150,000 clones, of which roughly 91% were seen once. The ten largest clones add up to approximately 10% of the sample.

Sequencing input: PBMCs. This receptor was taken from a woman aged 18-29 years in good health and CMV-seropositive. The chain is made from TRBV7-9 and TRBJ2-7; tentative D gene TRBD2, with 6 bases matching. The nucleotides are TGTGCCAGCAGCTCCTTAATGGGGGGAGACTACGAGCAGTACTTC. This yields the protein CASSSLMGGDYEQYF.